This paragraph covers one T cell receptor (beta chain) sequence. This sample is part of a study of T cell changes during pregnancy in multiple sclerosis. The V end lost 3 bases, the J end lost 7 bases, and 10 bases lay between the germline ends. The V gene's germline CDR1 is SGHDT and CDR2 YYEEEE. This CDR3 contains 13 residues. Sequenced by immunoSEQ multiplex PCR; TCRdb stores in-frame clones only, minus some. Of 60,000 to 75,000 clones listed, about nine tenths are singletons. The TCR originated in a female donor with multiple sclerosis, enrolled in a pregnancy study. This chain joins TRBV5-6 and TRBJ2-2; the D gene is possibly TRBD1 (5 bases). The sequences come from peripheral blood, collected in the second trimester of pregnancy. Written as DNA, the CDR3 is TGTGCCAGCAGCTATTATAGGGGCGGGGAGCTGTTTTTT. This sequence encodes CASSYYRGGELFF.